This T cell receptor (beta chain) emerged from a study of response to subunit inactivated influenza vaccine. TCRdb passed the RT-PCR reads through MiXCR, listing each CDR3 protein once. The repertoire consists of 600,000 to 700,000 distinct CDR3 sequences, with about 15% occurring once and the leading ten covering less than 8.5%. This CDR3 spans 14 amino acids. CDR1 and CDR2 (germline): MNHNS, SASEGT. V shed 1 base and J shed 3 bases, with 8 bases lying between them. Only a few counts were recorded for this clonotype. Sequences were derived from PBMCs from blood, sampled 14 to 15 days before vaccination. This TCR was recovered from a man in his forties or fifties who received an inactivated influenza vaccine. This chain connects TRBV6-1 to TRBJ2-3; TRBD2 might be the D (6 bases). In DNA form, the CDR3 reads TGTGCCAGCAGTGAAGTTGGAGGGACAGATACGCAGTATTTT. It is translated as CASSEVGGTDTQYF.